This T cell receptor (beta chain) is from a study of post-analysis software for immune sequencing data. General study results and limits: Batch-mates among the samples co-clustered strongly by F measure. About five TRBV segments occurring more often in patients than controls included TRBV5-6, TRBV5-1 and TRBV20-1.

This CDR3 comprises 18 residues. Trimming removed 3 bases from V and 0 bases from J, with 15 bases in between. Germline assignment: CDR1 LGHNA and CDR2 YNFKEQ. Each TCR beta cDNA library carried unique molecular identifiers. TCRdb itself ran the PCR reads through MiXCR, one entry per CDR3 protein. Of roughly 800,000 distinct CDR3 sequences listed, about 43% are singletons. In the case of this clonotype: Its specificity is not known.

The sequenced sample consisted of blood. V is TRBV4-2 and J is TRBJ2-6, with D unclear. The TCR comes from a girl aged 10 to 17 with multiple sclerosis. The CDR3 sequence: CASSQFVQLFSGANVLTF. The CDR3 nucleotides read TGTGCCAGCAGCCAGTTTGTTCAGCTCTTCTCTGGGGCCAACGTCCTGACTTTC.